These T cell receptor beta chains were read from a single sample in a study of shared clonotypes between healthy human individuals. Method: immunoSEQ multiplex PCR; TCRdb's copy keeps in-frame clones and lacks some. In the table there are about 490,000 clones, over 60% of which are singletons. Sequencing input: PBMCs. These receptors originate from a middle-aged woman in good health. Some clones in this sample may be carry-over from other donors' samples. Each CDR3 is given with its conserved first and last residue. The order of the fields is D gene, clone size, V gene, J gene, CDR3 protein, CDR3 DNA. A D gene is named only where the DNA matches it firmly. Expanded clones are given a class, and other clones once, few, many or no size at all.

>.|.|TRBV5-6|TRBJ1-5
CASSLFRDNTNQPQHF
TGTGCCAGCAGCTTGTTCCGGGACAACACCAATCAGCCCCAGCATTTT
>.|.|TRBV5-1|TRBJ1-4
CASSLSIINEKLFF
TGCGCCAGCAGCTTGAGTATCATTAATGAAAAACTGTTTTTT
>.|.|TRBV19|TRBJ1-5
CASRVYGRLSNQPQHF
TGTGCCAGTAGAGTTTACGGGAGGCTAAGCAATCAGCCCCAGCATTTT
>.|few|TRBV2|TRBJ2-4
CASWRLAKNIQYF
TGTGCCAGCTGGAGGCTAGCCAAAAACATTCAGTACTTC
>.|.|TRBV28|TRBJ1-3
CASSLDSNSGNTIYF
TGTGCCAGCAGTTTAGACAGCAACTCTGGAAACACCATATATTTT
>.|few|TRBV6-1|TRBJ1-1
CASSGRGNTEAFF
TGTGCCAGCAGTGGGCGAGGGAACACTGAAGCTTTCTTT
>.|.|TRBV7-6|TRBJ2-1
CASSLMSAGTVHEQFF
TGTGCCAGCAGCCTCATGTCGGCAGGTACAGTCCATGAGCAGTTCTTC
>TRBD2|.|TRBV28|TRBJ2-7
CASSLALGLAGLGYEQYF
TGTGCCAGCAGTTTAGCACTGGGACTAGCGGGGCTTGGGTACGAGCAGTACTTC
>.|.|TRBV18|TRBJ2-5
CASSPTQETQYF
TGTGCCAGCTCACCCACCCAAGAGACCCAGTACTTC
>.|once|TRBV30|TRBJ2-3
CAWNVAVSTDTQYF
TGTGCCTGGAATGTGGCGGTTAGCACAGATACGCAGTATTTT
>.|once|TRBV7-8|TRBJ2-3
CASSSHSLSTDTQYF
TGTGCCAGCAGCTCCCATTCCCTAAGCACAGATACGCAGTATTTT
>.|.|TRBV28|TRBJ2-7
CASSLQGRWDEQYF
TGTGCCAGCAGTCTCCAGGGACGCTGGGACGAGCAGTACTTC
>TRBD1|once|TRBV10-3|TRBJ2-7
CAISDPGQGLLEQYF
TGTGCCATCAGTGATCCGGGACAGGGCCTCCTCGAGCAGTACTTC
>TRBD2|.|TRBV27|TRBJ2-1
CASSLSSGTSGSREQFF
TGTGCCAGCAGTTTATCCTCCGGGACTAGCGGGAGTAGGGAGCAGTTCTTC
>.|once|TRBV18|TRBJ2-7
CASSAGFEQYF
TGTGCCAGCTCAGCAGGTTTCGAGCAGTACTTC
>.|.|TRBV28|TRBJ2-3
CASSTGSDTQYF
TGTGCCAGCAGCACAGGGTCAGATACGCAGTATTTT
>.|.|TRBV28|TRBJ2-1
CASKSQYNEQFF
TGTGCCAGCAAAAGTCAGTACAATGAGCAGTTCTTC
>.|.|TRBV7-9|TRBJ2-3
CASSFGSAGGGDTQYF
TGTGCCAGCAGCTTTGGCTCTGCCGGGGGTGGCGATACGCAGTATTTT
>TRBD2|once|TRBV4-2|TRBJ2-7
CASSRKVGGSSYEQYF
TGTGCCAGCAGCCGGAAGGTTGGCGGGAGTAGCTACGAGCAGTACTTC
>.|.|TRBV7-9|TRBJ1-1
CASSFLGGVHSEAFF
TGTGCCAGCAGCTTTTTAGGAGGGGTACACTCTGAAGCTTTCTTT
>TRBD1|.|TRBV7-8|TRBJ2-7
CASSFGTGGGEQYF
TGTGCCAGCAGTTTTGGGACAGGGGGTGGTGAGCAGTACTTC
>TRBD2|.|TRBV9|TRBJ2-2
CASSFRSGISTGELFF
TGTGCCAGCAGCTTCCGTAGCGGGATTAGCACCGGGGAGCTGTTTTTT
>.|once|TRBV6-1|TRBJ1-2
CASSGNGQNYGYTF
TGTGCCAGCAGTGGAAACGGACAGAACTATGGCTACACCTTC
>TRBD2|few|TRBV25-1|TRBJ2-7
CASRESRPSGSYEQYF
TGTGCCAGCAGAGAATCACGTCCTAGCGGCTCCTACGAGCAGTACTTC
>TRBD2|.|TRBV19|TRBJ2-3
CASSSSGRAGDTQYF
TGTGCCAGTAGTTCAAGCGGGAGGGCCGGAGATACGCAGTATTTT
>TRBD1|once|TRBV6-1|TRBJ1-4
CASSDLTGGSANEKLFF
TGTGCCAGCAGTGACCTTACAGGGGGCTCCGCTAATGAAAAACTGTTTTTT
>TRBD1|.|TRBV5-6|TRBJ2-3
CASSTGTGITDTQYF
TGTGCCAGCAGCACCGGGACAGGGATAACAGATACGCAGTATTTT
>TRBD1|.|TRBV30|TRBJ1-5
CAFTKGQGNQPQHF
TGTGCCTTCACAAAGGGACAGGGCAATCAGCCCCAGCATTTT
>.|.|TRBV4-2|TRBJ1-4
CASSQDPTHYATNEKLFF
TGTGCCAGCAGCCAAGACCCAACCCATTATGCAACTAATGAAAAACTGTTTTTT
>.|.|TRBV6-6|TRBJ1-2
CASSYSKGNYGYTF
TGTGCCAGCAGTTACTCGAAGGGGAACTATGGCTACACCTTC
>TRBD2|few|TRBV5-4|TRBJ2-1
CASSLGGLAPYNEQFF
TGTGCCAGCAGCTTGGGGGGACTAGCGCCCTACAATGAGCAGTTCTTC
>TRBD2|.|TRBV5-1|TRBJ2-1
CASSPSTSGRIGEQFF
TGCGCCAGCAGCCCCTCGACTAGCGGGAGGATCGGAGAGCAGTTCTTC